This T cell receptor (beta chain) was captured by sequencing in a study of blood T cell repertoires in COVID-19. Study background: Samples representing acute and convalescent COVID-19 were sourced from the United States, Italy and Spain.

As processed by the authors: Nucleated cell number was recorded as an estimate derived from reference gene primer amplification. TCRdb keeps only in-frame clones here, not all; method: immunoSEQ multiplex PCR. For V, J and clone size, that table is used; D and trimming come from the DNA. The sample records roughly 380,000 clones, roughly 90% being singletons. This clone was observed a single time. Germline CDR1 SQVTM, CDR2 ANQGSEA. The CDR3 spans 12 residues. V lost 3 bases, J lost 0 bases, and 6 bases lay in between. Up to 2 weeks before entering the study, exposed participants had met a COVID-19 case.

The chain combines TRBV29-1 with TRBJ2-7; D unresolved. The sequencing input was PBMCs or T cells enriched from blood (not recorded which). The sequence derives from a woman aged 25-40 years who had been exposed to COVID-19. For the CDR3, the DNA is TGCAGCGTTGATGGCCCCTCCTACGAGCAGTACTTC. It is translated as CSVDGPSYEQYF.